The next 23 T cell receptor beta chains were all read from a single sample in a study of T cell repertoires in aging, cancer and after chemotherapy. Rearranged V-D-J TRB sequences were amplified with a mixed TRB-A/B primer pool. TCRdb redid the calling of the multiplex PCR reads with MiXCR, one entry per CDR3 protein. The sample records 9,500 to 13,000 distinct CDR3 sequences, approximately 38% being singletons. Peripheral blood genomic DNA, not sorted cells or RNA, was the template. Sequencing was performed on blood. The receptor source for this set is a human donor in good health.

This clonotype was counted only a few times. The V call is TRBV11-1, the J call TRBJ1-1; D remains ambiguous. Germline assignment: CDR1 SGHAT and CDR2 FQDESV (reference sequence). Trimming removed 3 bases at V and 8 bases at J, with 10 bases between. CDR3 size: 12 residues. The CDR3: CASSLEVREAFF. In DNA form, the CDR3 reads TGTGCCAGCAGCTTGGAGGTGAGGGAAGCTTTCTTT.

This rearrangement joins TRBV6-2 or TRBV6-3 to TRBJ1-2; D is ambiguous. The CDR3 totals 14 residues. Germline V lookup: CDR1 MNHEY, CDR2 SVGEGT. With 4 bases removed from V and 4 bases from J, the gap between germline ends came to 13 bases. DNA of the CDR3: TGTGCCAGCAGTTCTCCAGTAGTAGGCTATGGCTACACCTTC. This sequence encodes CASSSPVVGYGYTF.

V and J are TRBV6-6 and TRBJ1-1, with TRBD1 matching 8 bases. V lost 8 bases and J lost 2; bases outside the gene matches: 7. The CDR3 is 14 residues long. Germline loops: CDR1 MNHNY, CDR2 SVGAGI (reference sequence). The CDR3 region is CASGKQGGNTEAFF. The CDR3 nucleotides are TGTGCCAGCGGAAAACAGGGGGGAAACACTGAAGCTTTCTTT.

This clonotype showed up just a few times. The V and J genes are TRBV5-5 and TRBJ2-1; D perhaps matches TRBD2 (5 bases). In germline, CDR1 is SGHKS, CDR2 YYEKEE (reference sequence). This CDR3 is built from 14 residues. V was shortened by 8 bases and J by 9 bases, with 21 bases between the two germline ends. This CDR3 reads CASSMASLEVEQFF. The CDR3 region has the DNA TGTGCCAGTAGTATGGCTAGCCTCGAGGTTGAGCAGTTCTTC.

The chain links TRBV5-4 to TRBJ2-3; 7 nucleotides line up with TRBD1. The CDR3 length is 15 residues. J was trimmed by 2 bases and V by 2 bases; bases with no gene match: 5. The germline V gene has CDR1 SGHNT and CDR2 YYREEE (reference sequence). The CDR3 DNA follows: TGTGCCAGCAGCTTAATACAGGGGTTCACAGATACGCAGTATTTT. Translated, it gives CASSLIQGFTDTQYF.

The gene calls are TRBV6-6 and TRBJ2-7, with D possibly matching TRBD2 (5 bases). Germline V lookup: CDR1 MNHNY, CDR2 SVGAGI (reference sequence). This CDR3 comprises 15 residues. The CDR3 protein is CATLGTGMSSYEQYF. CDR3 DNA sequence: TGTGCTACCCTCGGAACGGGGATGAGCTCCTACGAGCAGTACTTC.

This clonotype showed up just a few times. V gene TRBV19 combines with J gene TRBJ1-2; D unresolved. Germline-derived CDR1 and CDR2 are LNHDA and SQIVND (reference sequence). V dropped 6 bases and J dropped 4 bases, with 12 bases sitting between them. The CDR3 is 13 amino acids. In DNA form, the CDR3 reads TGTGCCAGTAGGCAGTCGCCTCCCTATGGCTACACCTTC. Its translation: CASRQSPPYGYTF.

The V gene is TRBV5-1, the J gene TRBJ2-2; D is undetermined. Trimming shortened V by 1 base and J by 6 bases, and 10 bases separated the two germline ends. CDR1 and CDR2 from the germline V gene are SGHRS and YFSETQ. The CDR3 spans 14 residues. The CDR3 bases are TGCGCCAGCAGCTTGAAGGGTTCGGCCGGGGAGCTGTTTTTT. Translated, it gives CASSLKGSAGELFF.

This clonotype qualifies as medium-sized (0.01 to 0.1%). V is TRBV19 and J is TRBJ1-2; tentative D call: TRBD1 (6 bases). CDR1 is LNHDA, CDR2 SQIVND, per germline (reference sequence). Trimming cost V 5 bases and J 0 bases, with 13 bases left between them. The CDR3 totals 15 residues. The CDR3 spells CASSQGTAANYGYTF. The CDR3 DNA reads TGTGCCAGTAGTCAGGGGACCGCCGCTAACTATGGCTACACCTTC.

J is TRBJ2-7 and V is TRBV13, with TRBD1 identical over 10 bases. The CDR3 contains 15 residues. Germline CDR1 is PRHDT and CDR2 is FYEKMQ (reference sequence). The trim removed 5 bases at V and 6 bases at J, leaving 10 bases unmatched. CDR3 region: CASSHSGTGEGEQYF. The DNA for the CDR3 is TGTGCCAGCAGCCACTCCGGGACAGGGGAGGGCGAGCAGTACTTC.

V is TRBV5-1 and J is TRBJ1-3; D not resolved. Looked up from germline, CDR1 is SGHRS and CDR2 is YFSETQ. The CDR3 length is 14 residues. Trimming left V 2 bases short and J 1 base short, with 7 bases between. The chain's CDR3 is CASSLEGSGNTIYF. CDR3 DNA sequence: TGCGCCAGCAGCTTAGAGGGATCTGGAAACACCATATATTTT.

This CDR3 reads CASSRDSLNQPQHF. The CDR3 DNA sequence: TGTGCCAGCAGTCGGGACAGTCTCAACCAGCCCCAGCATTTT. The rearrangement links TRBV6-5 to TRBJ1-5; 7 nucleotides agree with TRBD1. This CDR3 is 14 amino acids long. Germline values: CDR1 MNHEY, CDR2 SVGAGI. Unmatched junction bases numbered 8, after V lost 5 bases and J lost 7 bases.

Notes on this clonotype: Given the absence of the conserved phenylalanine or tryptophan at the CDR3 end, a read error is likely. This chain connects TRBV6-6 to TRBJ1-2; D is unclear. The CDR3 is 14 residues long. V lost 7 bases and J lost 7, with 19 bases in between. In germline, CDR1 is MNHNY, CDR2 SVGAGI (reference sequence). Here the CDR3 reads CASTSGGTVTGYTS. The CDR3 coding sequence is TGTGCCAGCACTTCAGGAGGTACAGTCACTGGCTACACCTCC.

This clonotype was found once. The chain has TRBV30 and TRBJ1-2; tentatively, D is TRBD1 (5 bases). The V and J ends lost 5 bases and 4 bases respectively, with 5 bases between them. This CDR3 contains 10 residues. Germline CDR1 GTSNPN, CDR2 SVGIG (reference sequence). CDR3 residues: CAWGAYGYTF. The CDR3 DNA sequence: TGTGCCTGGGGGGCCTATGGCTACACCTTC.

V and J are TRBV9 and TRBJ2-7, with 7 bases aligning to TRBD1. CDR3 length: 12 amino acids. Germline CDR1 and CDR2: SGDLS and YYNGEE. Trimming cost V 2 bases and J 5 bases; bases outside gene matches: 1. The CDR3 DNA reads TGTGCCAGCAGCGTCGACAGGGACGAGCAGTACTTC. Translating gives CASSVDRDEQYF.

The rearrangement links TRBV6-2 or TRBV6-3 to TRBJ2-1; 9 nucleotides agree with TRBD2. CDR3 size: 15 residues. Germline V gives CDR1 MNHEY, CDR2 SVGEGT. The junction had 10 bases not matched to a gene; V was cut back by 5 bases and J by 8 bases. The CDR3 DNA reads as TGTGCCAGCAGTCGGACTAGCGATTTTCCGGATGAGCAGTTCTTC. Its protein is CASSRTSDFPDEQFF.

This clonotype was detected a few times. V and J are TRBV6-1 and TRBJ2-1; D gene uncertain. The CDR3 has 12 amino acids. V gave up 3 bases and J gave up 9 bases, with 9 bases separating them. CDR1 and CDR2 (germline): MNHNS, SASEGT. The CDR3: CASSDALTEQFF. CDR3 DNA: TGTGCCAGCAGTGACGCCCTCACTGAGCAGTTCTTC.

Note on this clonotype: The junction differs from germline at one of its ends, possibly a read error. The genes are TRBV6-1 and TRBJ1-2; D is ambiguous. Germline V gene data show CDR1 as MNHNS and CDR2 as SASEGT. The CDR3 loop spans 14 amino acids. CDR3 protein: CASTSGDTNYSYTF. The DNA for the CDR3 is TGTGCCAGCACTAGCGGGGATACTAACTATAGCTACACCTTC.

The chain joins TRBV6-1 to TRBJ2-4; 7 bases match TRBD2. V trimming: 7 bases; J trimming: 1 base; junction bases outside the gene matches: 4. CDR3 length: 14 amino acids. Germline CDR1 MNHNS, CDR2 SASEGT. The CDR3 bases are TGTGCCAGCACTTTGACTAGCGCCAAAAACATTCAGTACTTC. Translation gives CASTLTSAKNIQYF.

This clonotype has a handful of counts. The V gene is TRBV6-1, the J gene TRBJ2-2; a possible D gene is TRBD1 (5 bases). Trimming removed 4 bases at V and 0 bases at J, with 9 bases between. Germline-derived CDR1 and CDR2 are MNHNS and SASEGT. The CDR3 spans 15 residues. In DNA form, the CDR3 reads TGTGCCAGCAGTGCGAGGACAACGAACACCGGGGAGCTGTTTTTT. Encoded protein: CASSARTTNTGELFF.

For this clonotype: Just one base apart from a much larger clone, this may be a read error. This is likely a read error, given that the CDR3 carries no conserved phenylalanine or tryptophan at its end. The V and J genes are TRBV29-1 and TRBJ2-1; 10 bases align to TRBD1. The germline V gene has CDR1 SQVTM and CDR2 ANQGSEA. V lost 8 bases, J lost 8 bases, and 12 bases stayed unmatched. The CDR3 runs to 14 residues. The CDR3 DNA reads TGCAGCTGTATCCGGGACAGGGGAGGGGATGAGCAGTTCGTC. It yields the protein CSCIRDRGGDEQFV.

The chain uses TRBV29-1 and TRBJ2-7; TRBD2 might be the D (5 bases). CDR3 length equals 11 residues. Deletions cut 5 bases from V and 7 bases from J, with 12 bases between. Germline V lookup: CDR1 SQVTM, CDR2 ANQGSEA. The DNA for the CDR3 is TGCAGCGTTCGGGGTTCGGGAGAGCAGTACTTC. Protein sequence: CSVRGSGEQYF.

This clonotype is labeled as large. This chain uses TRBV29-1 with TRBJ2-1; a weak D match, TRBD2 (6 bases). Germline assignment: CDR1 SQVTM and CDR2 ANQGSEA. CDR3 length: 15 amino acids. Trimming removed 1 base from V and 2 bases from J, with 12 bases in between. The CDR3 region has the DNA TGCAGCGTTGAAGTGTGGGACTCGGCCTACAATGAGCAGTTCTTC. It codes for CSVEVWDSAYNEQFF.